This T cell receptor (beta chain) emerged from a study of CD8 T cells in ankylosing spondylitis. Remarks on this clonotype: Its antigen is undetermined.

Points from the study as a whole: There was a TCR beta motif, made of eight highly homologous variants, that appeared characteristic of ankylosing spondylitis blood. The authors reported significant enrichment of disease-linked clones in matched ankylosing spondylitis synovial fluid. Reactive arthritis synovial fluid and blood were previously reported to contain some motif variants.

TCRdb reprocessed the 5' RACE reads via MiXCR and lists one record per CDR3 protein. The sample has a few hundred thousand distinct CDR3 sequences; about 20% are singletons. The source material was blood, either unsorted or a sorted T cell fraction (not recorded which). This TCR derives from a male donor with ankylosing spondylitis.

Here the CDR3 reads CASSDRGMNTEAFF. The CDR3 region has the DNA TGTGCCAGCAGTGACCGGGGAATGAACACTGAAGCTTTCTTT. The rearrangement links TRBV6-1 to TRBJ1-1, with D uncertain. V was cut by 3 bases and J by 0 bases, with 8 bases left in between. The CDR3 contains 14 residues. Germline CDR1 reads MNHNS; CDR2 reads SASEGT.